This TCR beta chain was recovered during a study of blood T cell repertoires in COVID-19. Turning to the study itself: Sources were T cells, B-cell-depleted T cells, or PBMCs; the material itself was cDNA or gDNA.

Clinical history reported by participants formed the basis on which cohorts were assigned. Two negative PCRs, clearance, or symptom resolution were required of recovered Cohort 3 donors. In the original processing: It was from reference gene primer amplification that nucleated cell counts were estimated. Sequencing was performed with immunoSEQ multiplex PCR; in TCRdb, only in-frame clones are kept and a portion is missing. Clonal size and the V and J genes are those of that table, whereas D and trimming came from the DNA. The sample carries more than 400,000 clones, roughly 87% recorded once. V was shortened by 2 bases and J by 5 bases, with 11 bases between the two germline ends. Germline assignment: CDR1 MDHEN and CDR2 SYDVKM. CDR3 size: 14 residues. This clone showed up just a few times.

Source material: PBMCs or T cells enriched from blood (not recorded which). This receptor was taken from a man aged 18-30 years who had recovered from COVID-19. J is TRBJ2-3 and V is TRBV28; D is possibly TRBD2 (5 bases). CDR3 DNA sequence: TGTGCCAGCAGTTTAAGAGGGAGTGGAGATACGCAGTATTTT. This sequence encodes CASSLRGSGDTQYF.